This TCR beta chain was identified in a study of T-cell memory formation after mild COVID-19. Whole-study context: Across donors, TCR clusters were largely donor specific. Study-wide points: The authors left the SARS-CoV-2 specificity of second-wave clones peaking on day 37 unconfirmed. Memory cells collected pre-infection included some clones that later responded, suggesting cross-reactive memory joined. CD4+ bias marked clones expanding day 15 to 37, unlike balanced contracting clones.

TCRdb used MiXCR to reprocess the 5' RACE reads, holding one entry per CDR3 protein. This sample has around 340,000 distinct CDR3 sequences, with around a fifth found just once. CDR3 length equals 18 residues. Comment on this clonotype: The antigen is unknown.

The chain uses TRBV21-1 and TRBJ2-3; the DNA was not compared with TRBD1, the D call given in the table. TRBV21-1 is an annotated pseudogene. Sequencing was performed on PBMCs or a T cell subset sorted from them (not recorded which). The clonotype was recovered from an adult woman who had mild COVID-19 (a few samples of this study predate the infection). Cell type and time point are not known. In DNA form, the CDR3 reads TGTGCCAGCAGCAAAACAAGGAGGGGGGCAGGGGGAACAGATACGCAGTATTTT. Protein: CASSKTRRGAGGTDTQYF.